The entry below describes one T cell receptor (beta chain). No antigen is known for it. The limits of the CDR3 on the DNA are not certain, so only TCRdb's listed CDR3 is given. The CDR3 region is 14 residues in length, termini included. From germline, CDR1 is SGHTA and CDR2 FQGTGA. This entry belongs to a study of early T cells in non-severe SARS-CoV-2 infection. Across the study: Unsorted whole-blood RNA was sequenced in bulk, leaving chains unpaired.

The library protocol tagged individual cDNA molecules with unique molecular identifiers. TCRdb used MiXCR to reprocess the 5' RACE reads, holding one entry per CDR3 protein. This sample yields some 91,000 distinct CDR3 sequences, of which under 15% are seen a single time; around 6% belongs to the top ten. Study observations and caveats: VDJdb matching favored anti-spike CD8 responses, missing private and CD4 specificities.

This chain links TRBV7-3 with TRBJ1-6; TRBD1 was called by the table and not checked on the DNA. Material: whole blood. The clonotype originates from an adult who was a healthcare worker with PCR-confirmed SARS-CoV-2 infection or an uninfected control (not recorded which). CDR3 amino acids: CASSLGRGSHPSTF.